A single sample gave rise to the 29 T cell receptor beta chains below, sequenced in a study of blood T cell repertoires in COVID-19. Using immunoSEQ multiplex PCR, the repertoire was profiled, and TCRdb retains in-frame clones only, with some absent. This table has 27,000 or so clones, about 83% appearing once. The sequencing sample was made of peripheral blood. All receptors derive from a man between 65 and 85 years old with acute or convalescent COVID-19.

This clone occurred a few times. V usage is TRBV2 and J usage is TRBJ1-2; D gene ambiguous. The CDR3 is 12 residues long. The V and J ends lost 6 bases and 1 base respectively, with 6 bases between them. Germline loops: CDR1 SNHLY, CDR2 FYNNEI. The CDR3: CASRGDNYGYTF. The CDR3 DNA follows: TGTGCCAGCAGGGGAGATAACTATGGCTACACCTTC. The full variable domain, completed using reference TRBV2 and TRBJ1-2, is EPEVTQTPSHQVTQMGQEVILRCVPISNHLYFYWYRQILGQKVEFLVSFYNNEISEKSEIFDDQFSVERPDGSNFTLKIRSTKLEDSAMYFCASRGDNYGYTFGSGTRLTVV.

This clone has just one count. The V and J genes are TRBV5-1 and TRBJ1-1; D gene uncertain. The germline CDR1 and CDR2 sequences are SGHRS and YFSETQ. The CDR3 sequence is 13 residues long. Trimming took 6 bases from V and 5 from J, leaving 14 bases between them. CDR3 sequence reads: CASINSAETEAFF. The CDR3 nucleotides read TGCGCCAGCATCAATTCCGCCGAGACTGAAGCTTTCTTT.

The chain is built from TRBV19 and TRBJ2-6; a possible D gene is TRBD2 (6 bases). The CDR3 has 17 residues. V lost 2 bases to trimming and J lost 0 bases, with 11 bases between them. CDR1 and CDR2 (germline): LNHDA, SQIVND (reference sequence). The chain's CDR3 is CASSIKSGGSGANVLTF. The CDR3 bases are TGTGCCAGTAGTATAAAGTCCGGGGGCTCTGGGGCCAACGTCCTGACTTTC.

The rearrangement links TRBV27 to TRBJ1-5; 7 bases map to TRBD1. CDR3 length: 18 residues. With V trimmed by 5 bases and J by 2 bases, 15 bases remained unmatched. The germline CDR1 and CDR2 sequences are MNHEY and SMNVEV (reference sequence). The CDR3 loop reads CASSTDRPGVVGNQPQHF. As DNA, the CDR3 is TGTGCCAGCAGTACGGACAGGCCCGGGGTTGTGGGCAATCAGCCCCAGCATTTT.

This rearrangement joins TRBV2 to TRBJ2-3; maybe TRBD2 (5 bases). Germline assignment: CDR1 SNHLY and CDR2 FYNNEI. This CDR3 spans 13 amino acids. V was shortened by 8 bases and J by 0 bases, with 9 bases between the two germline ends. The CDR3 bases are TGTGCCAGCGACTACAGAAGCACAGATACGCAGTATTTT. Translated, it gives CASDYRSTDTQYF.

The chain carries TRBV7-2 and TRBJ1-6, with 8 bases lining up with TRBD1. The J segment lost 7 bases and the V segment lost 8 bases, leaving 10 bases of the junction unmatched. CDR3 length: 15 residues. Germline-derived CDR1 and CDR2 are SGHTA and FQGNSA. The DNA for the CDR3 is TGTGCCAGCGCCGTCGGTAGGACAGGGAATTCACCCCTCCACTTT. It is translated as CASAVGRTGNSPLHF.

The V call is TRBV19, the J call TRBJ1-4, with a tentative D call TRBD1 (6 bases). The CDR3 is made up of 14 amino acids. V dropped 7 bases and J dropped 3 bases, with 12 bases sitting between them. Germline CDR1 and CDR2: LNHDA and SQIVND (reference sequence). CDR3 coding DNA: TGTGCCAGTACCGGGGGGCGGGCTAATGAAAAACTGTTTTTT. The encoded protein is CASTGGRANEKLFF.

This clone has a single count. The V call is TRBV5-4, the J call TRBJ2-1; D might be TRBD1 (6 bases). Trimming took 6 bases from V and 3 from J, leaving 13 bases between them. The CDR3 sequence is 14 residues long. Germline V gene data show CDR1 as SGHNT and CDR2 as YYREEE (reference sequence). In DNA form, the CDR3 reads TGTGCCAGCAATTTACAGGGTTTCTACAATGAGCAGTTCTTC. Translation gives CASNLQGFYNEQFF.

This clone was recorded many times. The rearrangement links TRBV29-1 to TRBJ2-7, with 8 bases identical to TRBD2. The CDR3 is made up of 14 amino acids. In germline, CDR1 is SQVTM, CDR2 ANQGSEA. V lost 5 bases to trimming and J lost 5 bases; unmatched junction nucleotides: 11. The chain's CDR3 is CSVPRGGDPHEQYF. The CDR3 bases are TGCAGCGTTCCTCGGGGGGGAGACCCACACGAGCAGTACTTC.

In nucleotides, the CDR3 is TGTGCCAGCTCACCAAGGGGTCAGAACACTGAAGCTTTCTTT. Its translation: CASSPRGQNTEAFF. The rearrangement links TRBV18 to TRBJ1-1, with a tentative D call TRBD1 (5 bases). V was cut by 2 bases and J by 1 base, with 8 bases left in between. The CDR3 extends over 14 amino acids. From germline, CDR1 is KGHSH and CDR2 LQKENI.

V and J are TRBV6-2 or TRBV6-3 and TRBJ2-3, with 9 bases identical to TRBD1. Germline values: CDR1 MNHEY, CDR2 SVGEGT. There are 15 residues in the CDR3. Trimming cost V 8 bases and J 3 bases; bases outside gene matches: 9. The CDR3 DNA reads TGTGCCAGCGGCCCTGGGACAGGGTTGACAGATACGCAGTATTTT. It translates to CASGPGTGLTDTQYF.

This chain joins TRBV11-2 and TRBJ2-3; possible D gene TRBD2, 7 bases. Trimming took 5 bases from V and 1 from J, leaving 16 bases between them. The CDR3 totals 16 residues. CDR1 and CDR2 (germline): SGHAT, FQNNGV. In DNA form, the CDR3 reads TGTGCCAGCAGCCCCAACCTAGGGGGGGGCACAGATACGCAGTATTTT. Translation gives CASSPNLGGGTDTQYF.

J is TRBJ2-3 and V is TRBV24-1; 8 bases agree with TRBD2. The CDR3 covers 16 residues. Trimming at V came to 5 bases and at J to 4 bases, leaving 10 bases not matched to a gene. The germline CDR1 and CDR2 sequences are KGHDR and SFDVKD. CDR3 in amino acids: CATSGVERGSSDTQYF. CDR3 DNA: TGTGCCACCAGTGGGGTGGAGCGGGGGTCGTCAGATACGCAGTATTTT.

The rearrangement uses TRBV5-1 and TRBJ1-4; D gene ambiguous. Germline assignment: CDR1 SGHRS and CDR2 YFSETQ. The CDR3 loop spans 14 amino acids. The V end was cut by 5 bases, the J end by 0 bases, with 8 bases between. The CDR3 coding sequence is TGCGCCAGCAGGACATCTGCAACTAATGAAAAACTGTTTTTT. It translates to CASRTSATNEKLFF.

V gene TRBV5-1 combines with J gene TRBJ1-4; possibly TRBD1 for D (5 bases). The CDR3 spans 14 residues. Germline CDR1 reads SGHRS; CDR2 reads YFSETQ. V was shortened by 4 bases and J by 2 bases, with 9 bases between the two germline ends. The CDR3 region has the DNA TGCGCCAGCAGCCAGGGTTCCACTAATGAAAAACTGTTTTTT. Translated, it gives CASSQGSTNEKLFF.

The CDR3 region is CAISGTRREETQYF. The CDR3, as DNA: TGTGCCATCAGTGGGACTAGAAGGGAAGAGACCCAGTACTTC. The chain couples TRBV10-3 to TRBJ2-5; 7 bases are shared with TRBD2. This CDR3 contains 14 residues. J lost 3 bases, V lost 4 bases, and 5 bases had no gene match. The germline CDR1 and CDR2 sequences are ENHRY and SYGVKD.

This chain links TRBV29-1 with TRBJ1-1; 8 bases align to TRBD1. J lost 4 bases, V lost 5 bases, and 9 bases had no gene match. The CDR3 is 14 residues long. Germline CDR1 is SQVTM and CDR2 is ANQGSEA. The CDR3 nucleotides read TGCAGCGTTTCAGGGGGCGCGGGGATCACTGAAGCTTTCTTT. Encoded protein: CSVSGGAGITEAFF.

The chain is built from TRBV7-3 and TRBJ2-7; D is uncertain. V was shortened by 5 bases and J by 1 base, with 9 bases between the two germline ends. CDR1 SGHTA and CDR2 FQGTGA come from the germline V gene. The CDR3 length is 13 residues. CDR3 residues: CASSPPGSYEQYF. Here the CDR3 DNA reads TGTGCCAGCAGCCCCCCCGGGTCCTACGAGCAGTACTTC. The whole variable domain, remainder taken from reference TRBV7-3 and TRBJ2-7, is GAGVSQTPSNKVTEKGKYVELRCDPISGHTALYWYRQSLGQGPEFLIYFQGTGAADDSGLPNDRFFAVRPEGSVSTLKIQRTERGDSAVYLCASSPPGSYEQYFGPGTRLTVT.

The chain combines TRBV10-1 with TRBJ2-1; 7 bases are shared with TRBD2. The germline CDR1 and CDR2 sequences are WNHNN and SYGVQD (reference sequence). This CDR3 contains 16 residues. V shed 11 bases and J 0 bases; nucleotides not matched to a gene: 13. The CDR3 nucleotides read TGCGCCTGCCCCCCCACCGGCGGGAGCTCCTACAATGAGCAGTTCTTC. It specifies CACPPTGGSSYNEQFF.

This CDR3 is CATSDSGGRRDIQYF. The DNA of the CDR3 is TGTGCCACCAGTGATTCGGGGGGTAGACGGGACATTCAGTACTTC. This sequence joins TRBV24-1 and TRBJ2-4; 7 nucleotides match TRBD2. Germline CDR1 is KGHDR and CDR2 is SFDVKD. The V and J ends lost 2 bases and 8 bases, in that order; junction bases with no gene match: 8. The length of the CDR3 is 15 residues.

The chain joins TRBV7-2 to TRBJ2-7; 9 nucleotides agree with TRBD1. Germline CDR1 reads SGHTA; CDR2 reads FQGNSA. Unmatched junction bases numbered 7, after V lost 4 bases and J lost 6 bases. The CDR3 is made up of 14 amino acids. CDR3 coding DNA: TGTGCCAGCAGCTCCGGGACAGGGTCTCTCGAGCAGTACTTC. Its translation is CASSSGTGSLEQYF.

V is TRBV28 and J is TRBJ1-5; TRBD1 might be the D (6 bases). V was shortened by 5 bases and J by 4 bases, with 21 bases between the two germline ends. This CDR3 contains 17 residues. Germline V lookup: CDR1 MDHEN, CDR2 SYDVKM. The CDR3 protein is CASSGQSITLRNQPQHF. CDR3 DNA sequence: TGTGCCAGCAGTGGACAGAGTATCACCTTGAGGAATCAGCCCCAGCATTTT.

The J gene is TRBJ2-3, the V gene TRBV12-3 or TRBV12-4; D remains ambiguous. The V gene lost 1 base and the J gene lost 6 bases, with 8 bases spanning the gap. The CDR3 runs 13 residues. CDR3 coding DNA: TGTGCCAGCAGTTTAGGTCGTGTGGATACGCAGTATTTT. Translating it yields CASSLGRVDTQYF.

The chain links TRBV21-1 to TRBJ1-1. TRBV21-1 is a known pseudogene. The CDR3 totals 12 residues. The CDR3 bases are TGTGCCAATATAGGAGGAGGGACTGAAGCTTTCTTT. This gives the protein CANIGGGTEAFF.

The genes are TRBV7-9 and TRBJ2-6, with a tentative D call TRBD2 (5 bases). The CDR3 sequence is 16 residues long. Germline assignment: CDR1 SEHNR and CDR2 FQNEAQ (reference sequence). The V end lost 5 bases, the J end lost 0 bases, and 11 bases lay between the germline ends. The CDR3: CASSIRGFSGANVLTF. DNA of the CDR3: TGTGCCAGCAGCATTCGCGGGTTCTCTGGGGCCAACGTCCTGACTTTC.

The rearrangement joins TRBV7-8 to TRBJ1-6, with no clear D. Trimming removed 4 bases at V and 9 bases at J, with 13 bases between. The CDR3 totals 14 residues. Germline-derived CDR1 and CDR2 are SGHVS and FQNEAQ. The CDR3 bases are TGTGCCAGCAGCTGGGCAGTCCTCACTTCACCCCTCCACTTT. Translating gives CASSWAVLTSPLHF.

The J gene is TRBJ2-7, the V gene TRBV29-1; TRBD2 matches at 10 bases. J gave up 6 bases and V 4 bases, and 3 bases lay outside the gene matches. The CDR3 totals 12 residues. The germline V gene has CDR1 SQVTM and CDR2 ANQGSEA. The chain's CDR3 is CSVGLAGVEQYF. The DNA for the CDR3 is TGCAGCGTTGGGCTAGCGGGAGTCGAGCAGTACTTC.

The V gene is TRBV14, the J gene TRBJ1-2, with D unclear. The CDR3 is 15 amino acids. The V and J ends lost 0 bases and 7 bases respectively, with 15 bases between them. Germline V lookup: CDR1 SGHDN, CDR2 FVKESK. CDR3 region: CASSQDQVTSGGYTF. The CDR3, as DNA: TGTGCCAGCAGCCAAGATCAGGTGACCAGCGGTGGCTACACCTTC.

The V gene is TRBV19, the J gene TRBJ2-5, with D possibly TRBD1 on 6 matching bases. The CDR3 consists of 16 residues. Trimming pared 3 bases from V and 4 bases from J, leaving 18 bases between. The germline CDR1 and CDR2 sequences are LNHDA and SQIVND (reference sequence). The CDR3 region is CASSMVGATSVETQYF. The CDR3 nucleotides are TGTGCCAGTAGTATGGTGGGGGCAACCTCGGTAGAGACCCAGTACTTC.